This T cell receptor beta chain was recorded in a study of cytomegalovirus exposure and HLA in healthy donors. Study-level points and caveats: About 87% or about 30% of the time was how often most TCR beta V segments were productive, according to an earlier analysis. Across donors, presence/absence analyses took sequencing depth to be roughly uniform.

The CDR3 sequence is 18 residues long. V dropped 5 bases and J dropped 0; count of bases not matched to a gene: 10. CDR1 SGHTA and CDR2 FQGTGA come from the germline V gene. PCR used 60 Vbeta primers and 13 Jbeta primers. Clones were sequenced by immunoSEQ multiplex PCR, and TCRdb holds only the in-frame ones, with some missing. The sample yields 87,000 or so clones, under 65% seen once. This clone came up a few times. What it binds is not known. The receptor was derived from a man aged 55-75 years in good health and CMV-seronegative. Sequencing used PBMCs. This sequence joins TRBV7-3 and TRBJ2-6; 7 nucleotides agree with TRBD1. CDR3 sequence: CASSVLGTVSSGANVLTF. CDR3 sequence (DNA): TGTGCCAGCAGCGTCCTGGGGACAGTGAGCTCTGGGGCCAACGTCCTGACTTTC.